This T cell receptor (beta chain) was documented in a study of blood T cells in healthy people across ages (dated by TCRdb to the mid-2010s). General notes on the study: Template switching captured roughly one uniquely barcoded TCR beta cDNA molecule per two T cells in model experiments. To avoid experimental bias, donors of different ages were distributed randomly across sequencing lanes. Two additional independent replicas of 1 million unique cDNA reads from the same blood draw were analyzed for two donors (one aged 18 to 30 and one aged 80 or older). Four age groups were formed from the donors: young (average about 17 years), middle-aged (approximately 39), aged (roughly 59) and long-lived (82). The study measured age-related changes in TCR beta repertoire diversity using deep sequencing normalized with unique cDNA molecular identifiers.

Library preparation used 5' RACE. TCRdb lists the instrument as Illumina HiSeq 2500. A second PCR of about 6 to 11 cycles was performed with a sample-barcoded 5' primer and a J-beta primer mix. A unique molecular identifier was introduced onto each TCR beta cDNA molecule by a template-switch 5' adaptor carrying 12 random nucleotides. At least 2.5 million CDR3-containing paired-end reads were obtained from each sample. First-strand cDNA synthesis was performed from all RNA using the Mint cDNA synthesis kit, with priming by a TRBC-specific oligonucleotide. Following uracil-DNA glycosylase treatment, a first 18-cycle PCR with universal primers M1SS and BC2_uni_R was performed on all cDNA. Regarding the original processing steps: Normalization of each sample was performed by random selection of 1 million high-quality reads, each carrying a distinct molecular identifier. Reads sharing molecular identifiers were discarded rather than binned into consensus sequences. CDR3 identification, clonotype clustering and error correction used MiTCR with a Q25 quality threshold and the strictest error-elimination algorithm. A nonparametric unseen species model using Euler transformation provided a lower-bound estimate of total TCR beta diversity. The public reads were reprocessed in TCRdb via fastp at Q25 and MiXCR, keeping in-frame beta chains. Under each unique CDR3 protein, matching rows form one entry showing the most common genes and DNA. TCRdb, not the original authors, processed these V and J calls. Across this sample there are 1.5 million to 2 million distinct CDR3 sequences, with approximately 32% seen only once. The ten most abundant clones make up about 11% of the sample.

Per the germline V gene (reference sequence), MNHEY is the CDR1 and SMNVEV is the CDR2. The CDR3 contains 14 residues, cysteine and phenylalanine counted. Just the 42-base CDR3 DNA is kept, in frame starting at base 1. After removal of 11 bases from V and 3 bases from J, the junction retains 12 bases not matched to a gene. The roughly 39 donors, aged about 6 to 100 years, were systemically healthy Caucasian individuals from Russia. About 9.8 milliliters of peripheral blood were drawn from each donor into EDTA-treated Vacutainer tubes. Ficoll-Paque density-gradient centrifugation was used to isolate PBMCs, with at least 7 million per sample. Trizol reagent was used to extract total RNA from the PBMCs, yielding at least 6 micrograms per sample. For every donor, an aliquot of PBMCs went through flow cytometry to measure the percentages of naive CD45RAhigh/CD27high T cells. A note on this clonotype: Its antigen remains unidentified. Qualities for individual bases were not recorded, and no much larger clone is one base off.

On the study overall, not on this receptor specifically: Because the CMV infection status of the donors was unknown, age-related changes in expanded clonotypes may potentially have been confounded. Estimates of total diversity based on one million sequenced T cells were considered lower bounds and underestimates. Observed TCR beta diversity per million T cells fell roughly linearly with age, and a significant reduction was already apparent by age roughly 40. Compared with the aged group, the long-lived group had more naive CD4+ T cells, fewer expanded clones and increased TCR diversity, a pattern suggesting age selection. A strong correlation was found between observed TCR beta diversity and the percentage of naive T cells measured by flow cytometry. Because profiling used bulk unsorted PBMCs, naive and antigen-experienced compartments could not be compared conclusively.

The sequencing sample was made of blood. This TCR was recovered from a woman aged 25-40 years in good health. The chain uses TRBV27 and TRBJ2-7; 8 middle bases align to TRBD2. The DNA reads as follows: TGTGCCGTAGCGGGACGCCGGACTATCTACGAGCAGTACTTC. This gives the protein CAVAGRRTIYEQYF.